This TCR beta chain was captured by sequencing in a study of shared clonotypes between healthy human individuals. A word on this clone: Its antigen is not known.

Points from the study as a whole: For naive CD4 cells, around 5% of clonotypes were shared across a handful of donors.

Trimming took 6 bases from V and 6 from J, leaving 12 bases between them. This CDR3 spans 13 amino acids. Germline CDR1 is MDHEN and CDR2 is SYDVKM. Both subsets, CD45RA+ naive and CD45RA-negative memory, were split from the CD4+ cells. Genomic DNA belonging to each subset was distributed in equal measure over several immunoSEQ plates. Original data processing: Filtering differed, since immunoSEQ gave only junction sequences and no quality scores. Profiling relied on immunoSEQ multiplex PCR, and the TCRdb table lists in-frame clones only, not all of them. The D gene and trimming were derived from the DNA, and the V and J assignments and clone size from that table. The data contain more than 2,000,000 clones, 93% of them seen just once; the ten biggest clones take up 0.3% to 0.4%.

The rearrangement joins TRBV28 to TRBJ2-4, with a weak D call TRBD1 (6 bases). This clonotype was sampled from a young man in good health. Some clones in this sample may be carry-over from other donors' samples. Sequencing was carried out using naive CD4+ T cells from PBMCs. Subset indicated: CD45RA+ positively selected. The CDR3 reads CASSLQGPNIQYF. CDR3 bases: TGTGCCAGCAGCTTACAGGGTCCAAACATTCAGTACTTC.